These 23 T cell receptor beta chains share one sample of origin, sequenced in a study of cytomegalovirus exposure and HLA in healthy donors. Use of 60 Vbeta and 13 Jbeta primers characterized the PCR. Generated by immunoSEQ multiplex PCR, the TCRdb table keeps only in-frame clones and is missing some. The sample lists around 130,000 clones, over 60% seen once, with approximately 8% in the top ten. Source material: PBMCs. The receptor source for this set is a woman aged 40 to 50 in good health and CMV-seropositive.

The chain employs TRBV27 and TRBJ2-1; 8 bases are a match to TRBD2. Trimming cost V 5 bases and J 8 bases; bases outside gene matches: 8. CDR3 length: 14 residues. Per germline, CDR1 MNHEY and CDR2 SMNVEV (reference sequence). DNA of the CDR3: TGTGCCAGCAGTCCCGGGACTAGTAGCGATGAGCAGTTCTTC. Its protein product is CASSPGTSSDEQFF.

This clone was recorded a few times. The V call is TRBV7-2, the J call TRBJ1-2, with no clear D. V lost 5 bases and J lost 3, with 16 bases in between. Germline values: CDR1 SGHTA, CDR2 FQGNSA. The CDR3 covers 15 residues. The CDR3 DNA follows: TGTGCCAGCAGCCCTTCACCGGACGGGGACTATGGCTACACCTTC. Its translation is CASSPSPDGDYGYTF.

The chain links TRBV29-1 to TRBJ2-2; 8 bases line up with TRBD1. The CDR3 runs to 13 residues. The V and J ends lost 7 bases and 4 bases, in that order; junction bases with no gene match: 5. In germline, CDR1 is SQVTM, CDR2 ANQGSEA. The CDR3: CSAQGAPTGELFF. The CDR3 region has the DNA TGCAGCGCTCAGGGGGCGCCCACCGGGGAGCTGTTTTTT.

This clone was observed a few times. This chain connects TRBV5-4 to TRBJ1-3, with 7 bases that match TRBD1. V shed 3 bases, J shed 2 bases, and the junction held 8 bases outside the gene matches. Germline V CDR1 and CDR2: SGHNT, YYREEE (reference sequence). The CDR3 runs to 16 residues. The CDR3 DNA reads as TGTGCCAGCAGCTCGACAGGGTGGGTACCTGGAAACACCATATATTTT. Encoded protein: CASSSTGWVPGNTIYF.

The chain employs TRBV5-4 and TRBJ2-7, with TRBD1 matching 9 bases. The CDR3 runs to 16 residues. Germline CDR1 is SGHNT and CDR2 is YYREEE (reference sequence). The J segment lost 0 bases and the V segment lost 0 bases, leaving 4 bases of the junction unmatched. CDR3 DNA sequence: TGTGCCAGCAGCTTGGTGGGACAGGGAGCCTCCTACGAGCAGTACTTC. Its protein product is CASSLVGQGASYEQYF.

The V gene is TRBV11-2, the J gene TRBJ2-5; 10 bases map to TRBD2. V trimming: 5 bases; J trimming: 2 bases; junction bases outside the gene matches: 5. Looked up from germline, CDR1 is SGHAT and CDR2 is FQNNGV. The CDR3 covers 15 residues. CDR3 in amino acids: CASSRTSGIQETQYF. Written as DNA, the CDR3 is TGTGCCAGCAGCCGGACTAGCGGAATTCAAGAGACCCAGTACTTC.

This clone was observed a few times. The chain links TRBV14 to TRBJ2-5; TRBD2 matches at 12 bases. Trimming cost V 4 bases and J 0 bases; bases outside gene matches: 6. Germline V gene lookup returns CDR1 SGHDN and CDR2 FVKESK. The CDR3 sequence is 17 residues long. CDR3 in amino acids: CASSPRTSGAYQETQYF. The CDR3 nucleotides read TGTGCCAGCAGCCCCCGGACTAGCGGGGCGTACCAAGAGACCCAGTACTTC.

The gene calls are TRBV6-4 and TRBJ2-1, with D tentatively TRBD2 (5 bases). Germline V gives CDR1 MRHNA, CDR2 SNTAGT. V lost 3 bases and J lost 9, with 18 bases in between. CDR3 length: 15 amino acids. The CDR3 coding sequence is TGTGCCAGCAGTGAGGAAATAGCGTCCATGTCTGAGCAGTTCTTC. Residues: CASSEEIASMSEQFF.

The chain employs TRBV15 and TRBJ1-5; the D gene is possibly TRBD1 (6 bases). CDR1 and CDR2 (germline): LNHNV, YYDKDF (reference sequence). The CDR3 loop spans 15 amino acids. V dropped 4 bases and J dropped 4 bases, with 14 bases sitting between them. The CDR3 region has the DNA TGTGCCACCAGCACCCTTACAGGGTTAAATCAGCCCCAGCATTTT. Its protein is CATSTLTGLNQPQHF.

The rearrangement joins TRBV6-1 to TRBJ1-3, with D possibly TRBD1 on 6 matching bases. V lost 6 bases to trimming and J lost 2 bases, with 8 bases between them. Germline CDR1 is MNHNS and CDR2 is SASEGT. This CDR3 region has 13 residues. The CDR3 spells CASRRTAGNTIYF. CDR3 sequence (DNA): TGTGCCAGCAGAAGGACAGCTGGAAACACCATATATTTT.

The V gene is TRBV11-2, the J gene TRBJ2-3; D unclear. The CDR3 sequence is 13 residues long. V was shortened by 5 bases and J by 3 bases, with 9 bases between the two germline ends. CDR1 and CDR2 (germline): SGHAT, FQNNGV. The CDR3 sequence: CASSQDLTDTQYF. In nucleotides, the CDR3 is TGTGCCAGCAGCCAAGACTTGACAGATACGCAGTATTTT.

V is TRBV11-3 and J is TRBJ1-6; the D is unclear. This CDR3 is 15 amino acids long. CDR1 is SGHNT and CDR2 is YENEEA in the germline V gene. Trimming took off 2 bases at V and 7 bases at J, with 12 bases between the two ends. CDR3 residues: CASSLSEGRNSPLHF. DNA for the CDR3: TGTGCCAGCAGCTTAAGTGAGGGAAGAAATTCACCCCTCCACTTT.

The chain employs TRBV9 and TRBJ1-1; the D gene is possibly TRBD1 (6 bases). CDR3 size: 17 residues. Germline V gene data show CDR1 as SGDLS and CDR2 as YYNGEE. The germline V and J ends were trimmed by 3 bases and 1 base, with 19 bases remaining between them. For the CDR3, the DNA is TGTGCCAGCAGCGCGTTACCGAAGCAGGGGACGAACACTGAAGCTTTCTTT. It yields the protein CASSALPKQGTNTEAFF.

This chain connects TRBV7-9 to TRBJ1-3, with D tentatively TRBD1 (6 bases). Trimming pared 5 bases from V and 9 bases from J, leaving 17 bases between. The germline V gene encodes CDR1 SEHNR and CDR2 FQNEAQ (reference sequence). The length of the CDR3 is 14 residues. For the CDR3, the DNA is TGTGCCAGCAGCCCTGGACAGTCGCGCAGCACCATATATTTT. This gives the protein CASSPGQSRSTIYF. Looking up the rest from reference TRBV7-9 and TRBJ1-3 gives the full variable domain: DTGVSQNPRHKITKRGQNVTFRCDPISEHNRLYWYRQTLGQGPEFLTYFQNEAQLEKSRLLSDRFSAERPKGSFSTLEIQRTEQGDSAMYLCASSPGQSRSTIYFGEGSWLTVV.

V usage is TRBV7-6 and J usage is TRBJ2-3; weak D call: TRBD2 (5 bases). This CDR3 spans 16 amino acids. Looked up from germline, CDR1 is SGHVS and CDR2 is FNYEAQ. V was pared by 0 bases and J by 4 bases, with 14 bases between. As DNA, the CDR3 is TGTGCCAGCAGCTTAGCCCCGGGGTGGAGGTCAGATACGCAGTATTTT. Translated, it gives CASSLAPGWRSDTQYF.

This chain joins TRBV15 and TRBJ2-7, with 8 bases matching TRBD1. The J segment lost 6 bases and the V segment lost 8 bases, leaving 9 bases of the junction unmatched. CDR3 length equals 13 residues. Germline V lookup: CDR1 LNHNV, CDR2 YYDKDF (reference sequence). CDR3 DNA: TGTGCCACCCAAAAGGCACAGGGGGGCGAGCAGTACTTC. Translating gives CATQKAQGGEQYF.

The chain is built from TRBV29-1 and TRBJ1-3, with TRBD1 matching 9 bases. The germline gives CDR1 SQVTM, CDR2 ANQGSEA. The CDR3 runs to 15 residues. Trimming cost V 3 bases and J 4 bases; bases outside gene matches: 7. CDR3 bases: TGCAGCGTTGATACAGGGGGCGGATGGGGAAACACCATATATTTT. This codes for CSVDTGGGWGNTIYF.

J is TRBJ1-4 and V is TRBV9, with TRBD1 matching over 9 bases. The CDR3 sequence is 17 residues long. Trimming took 4 bases from V and 0 from J; bases not matched to a gene: 7. Germline CDR1 and CDR2: SGDLS and YYNGEE. The CDR3, as DNA: TGTGCCAGCAGCCACAGGGGGCATTTTGCAACTAATGAAAAACTGTTTTTT. It is translated as CASSHRGHFATNEKLFF.

Of note for this clone: An end of the junction does not agree with germline; a read error may underlie this. Different DNA sequences within this sample yield the same CDR3. The chain joins TRBV19 to TRBJ1-1; 9 bases fit TRBD1. CDR1 is LNHDA, CDR2 SQIVND, per germline (reference sequence). The CDR3 totals 14 residues. The CDR3: CASSIVTGGSGAFF. CDR3 coding DNA: TGCGCCAGTAGTATCGTTACAGGGGGCTCGGGAGCTTTCTTT.

The chain combines TRBV20-1 with TRBJ1-1, with unresolved D. There are 11 residues in the CDR3. CDR1 is DFQATT, CDR2 SNEGSKA, per germline (reference sequence). CDR3 loop: CVSQANTEAFF. As DNA, the CDR3 is TGCGTATCCCAGGCGAACACTGAAGCTTTCTTT.

The CDR3 nucleotides read TGTGCCAGCAGCCCATCCGCGAGGCCCCTAGGGACTAGCGGGAGGGCCGGGGAGCAGTACTTC. It translates to CASSPSARPLGTSGRAGEQYF. The gene calls are TRBV4-2 and TRBJ2-7; TRBD2 aligns across 16 bases. CDR3 length: 21 residues. CDR1 and CDR2 (germline): LGHNA, YNFKEQ. V was pared by 4 bases and J by 7 bases, with 22 bases of the junction left unmatched.

This chain links TRBV15 with TRBJ2-5; TRBD1 aligns across 8 bases. The CDR3 spans 17 residues. Germline assignment: CDR1 LNHNV and CDR2 YYDKDF (reference sequence). J was trimmed by 2 bases and V by 0 bases; bases with no gene match: 8. The CDR3, as DNA: TGTGCCACCAGCAGAGATCTCACAGGGGGTAAACAAGAGACCCAGTACTTC. Protein: CATSRDLTGGKQETQYF.

Of note for this clone: Mismatch with germline at one junction end may stem from a read error. The CDR3 DNA is TGTGCTAGCAGCTTAGGACAGTCCTCCTACGAGCAGTACTTC. Translated, it gives CASSLGQSSYEQYF. The rearrangement joins TRBV7-7 to TRBJ2-7; D might be TRBD1 (6 bases). CDR1 and CDR2 (germline): SSHAT, FNYEAQ (reference sequence). The CDR3 is 14 amino acids.